The clone carrying this T cell receptor (beta chain) was picked up one time. This record belongs to a study of cytomegalovirus exposure and HLA in healthy donors. PCR employed 60 Vbeta and 13 Jbeta primers. Using immunoSEQ multiplex PCR, the repertoire was profiled, and TCRdb retains in-frame clones only, with some absent. The data contain some 200,000 clones, roughly 73% of them singletons. Trimming removed 11 bases at V and 5 bases at J, with 24 bases between. This CDR3 is 16 amino acids long. The receptor comes from a female donor in good health and CMV-seronegative. The sample taken for sequencing was PBMCs. The chain links TRBV6-7 to TRBJ2-2, with D possibly matching TRBD1 (6 bases). TRBV6-7 is an open reading frame, and its role is uncertain. The CDR3 sequence is CAAERSDRPETGELFF. The DNA of the CDR3 is TGTGCCGCGGAGAGATCCGACAGGCCCGAAACCGGGGAGCTGTTTTTT.